This TCR beta chain was recovered during a study of sequential checkpoint blockade in melanoma. Overall study: Both treatment sequences were followed by maintenance nivolumab.

Study-wide results and caveats: Patients with week-13 increases in T-cell fraction and clonality benefited about 30 times more often. Tumor T-cell fraction and clonality correlated with PD-L1 and CD8+ counts.

CDR3 length: 17 residues. In germline, CDR1 is LNHDA, CDR2 SQIVND (reference sequence). The germline V and J ends were trimmed by 5 bases and 1 base, with 20 bases remaining between them. Treatment noted: randomized to nivolumab then ipilimumab (arm A) or the reverse (arm B). This clone was seen a single time. As yet, its antigen is unknown. TCRdb's copy holds only in-frame clones and misses some; the assay was immunoSEQ multiplex PCR. The sample includes around 5,000 clones, around 28% of them seen just once. Sequences were derived from tumor tissue (inferred from file names), sampled from a patient given nivolumab and ipilimumab in sequence. The genes are TRBV19 and TRBJ2-5; D perhaps matches TRBD2 (5 bases). The receptor was isolated from a human donor with melanoma. This CDR3 reads CASSASKRRGSQETQYF. DNA for the CDR3: TGTGCCAGTAGTGCCTCCAAGCGCCGAGGGTCCCAAGAGACCCAGTACTTC.